This record looks at one T cell receptor beta chain sequence and its context. Its specificity is not known. This entry belongs to a study of CXCR3-negative and CXCR3-positive naive CD8 T cells. Through 5' RACE with UMI labels, the TRB cDNA libraries were prepared. Using the 5' RACE reads, TCRdb records one entry per CDR3 protein without DNA. The sample includes tens of thousands of distinct CDR3 sequences. The germline V gene has CDR1 SGHVS and CDR2 FNYEAQ. The CDR3 totals 16 residues. Study conclusions and caveats: TRB CDR3s of CXCR3-positive naive cells were more hydrophobic than those of CXCR3-negative naive cells. TRB CDR3 properties served as the basis for inferring TCR strength, and surface CD5 was comparable between naive subsets.

This clonotype originated in a human donor in good health. Some clones in this sample may be carry-over from other donors' samples. Sequencing input: naive CXCR3+ CD8+ T cells from blood. Subset indicated: CD45RO-CCR7+CD27+CD95- naive CD8+ T cells expressing CXCR3 (TNR3+). J is TRBJ2-5 and V is TRBV7-6; TCRdb's assignment of TRBD1 cannot be checked, as there is no DNA. The CDR3: CASSRAGTGGRETQYF.